This paragraph covers one TCR beta chain sequence. The sample contains more than one DNA sequence encoding this CDR3. The data derive from a study of shared clonotypes between healthy human individuals. Study details: A donor's plate count was three for CD4 naive and three for CD4 memory; CD8 naive had two and CD8 memory one.

The V and J ends lost 0 bases and 6 bases respectively, with 3 bases between them. The germline gives CDR1 GTSNPN, CDR2 SVGIG (reference sequence). CDR3 length: 11 amino acids. CD45RO-negative CD8 cells positively selected for CCR7 made up the naive population, which excluded terminally differentiated effector memory CD45RA+ cells. Genomic DNA belonging to each subset was distributed in equal measure over several immunoSEQ plates. In the original processing: Junction-only immunoSEQ sequences carried no quality scores, so filtering differed. Repertoires were generated with immunoSEQ multiplex PCR, while TCRdb's copy carries only in-frame clones and drops some. V, J and clone size are those of that table, while D and trimming were read from the DNA. The data show about 1,800,000 clones, around 96% seen once.

The clonotype was recovered from a man between 18 and 29 years old in good health. The V gene is TRBV30, the J gene TRBJ2-1; D is unresolved. Input material: naive CD8+ T cells sorted from blood. CDR3 residues: CAWSVGNEQFF. The CDR3 DNA reads as TGTGCCTGGAGTGTAGGCAATGAGCAGTTCTTC.